This record covers a single T cell receptor beta chain. This sample includes further DNA sequences coding for the same CDR3. Germline CDR1 is LGHDT and CDR2 is YNNKEL (reference sequence). The CDR3 consists of 13 residues. The J segment lost 3 bases and the V segment lost 3 bases, leaving 1 base of the junction unmatched. The data are from a study of blood T cell repertoires in COVID-19. Background on the study: The United States, Italy and Spain were the sources of the acute and convalescent COVID-19 samples. T cells, B-cell-depleted T cells, or PBMCs provided the cDNA or gDNA that served as material.

Using immunoSEQ multiplex PCR, the repertoire was profiled, and TCRdb retains in-frame clones only, with some absent. Among some 110,000 clones listed, around 90% were seen once. The origin of this receptor is a human donor in a cohort sampled during active COVID-19. The chain joins TRBV3-1 (or the pseudogene TRBV3-2) to TRBJ1-2, with TRBD1 identical over 7 bases. The sequenced material came from peripheral blood. CDR3 in amino acids: CASSQGTDYGYTF. The CDR3 nucleotides are TGTGCCAGCAGCCAGGGGACAGACTATGGCTACACCTTC.